This T cell receptor beta chain was recovered during a study of blood T cell repertoires in COVID-19. Study-wide background: Researchers got acute and convalescent COVID-19 samples from the United States, Italy and Spain.

The protocol was immunoSEQ multiplex PCR, while the TCRdb copy is restricted to in-frame clones and leaves out a portion. The top ten clones hold more than 4.5% of a sample with about 74,000 clones, about 86% of them seen once. Losses at the gene ends were 4 bases for V and 2 bases for J; bases not matched to a gene: 5. The germline gives CDR1 SGHNT, CDR2 YYREEE (reference sequence). This CDR3 has 14 residues. The sequenced material came from peripheral blood. J is TRBJ2-5 and V is TRBV5-4; 7 bases agree with TRBD1. The TCR was taken from a woman of 80 years or more with acute or convalescent COVID-19. The CDR3 region has the DNA TGTGCCAGCAGCCTCGGGACAGATCAAGAGACCCAGTACTTC. It encodes CASSLGTDQETQYF.